This T cell receptor beta chain appears in the sequencing data of a study of blood T cell repertoires in COVID-19. Looking at the study overall: Donors in the United States, Italy and Spain gave samples during acute or convalescent COVID-19.

V lost 4 bases to trimming and J lost 1 base, with 13 bases between them. The CDR3 covers 15 residues. CDR1 and CDR2 from the germline V gene are SNHLY and FYNNEI. Authors' processing steps: From reference gene primer amplification, estimates of nucleated cell counts were derived. Sequencing was performed with immunoSEQ multiplex PCR; in TCRdb, only in-frame clones are kept and a portion is missing. V and J calls and clone size come straight from that table; D and trimming were deduced from the DNA. The sample has about 210,000 clones; about 91% are singletons. This clonotype was sampled from a man aged 25-45 years with acute or convalescent COVID-19. Source material: peripheral blood. This sequence joins TRBV2 and TRBJ1-1; D is undetermined. The CDR3 is CASSVNRVSNTEAFF. The CDR3 DNA is TGTGCCAGCAGTGTAAACCGGGTCTCGAACACTGAAGCTTTCTTT.